This T cell receptor (beta chain) was recovered during a study of blood T cell repertoires in COVID-19. Study at large: Donors in the United States, Italy and Spain gave samples during acute or convalescent COVID-19. Sources were T cells, B-cell-depleted T cells, or PBMCs; the material itself was cDNA or gDNA.

Per the study methods: Amplification with reference gene primers provided the estimates of nucleated cell counts. Sequencing was performed with immunoSEQ multiplex PCR; in TCRdb, only in-frame clones are kept and a portion is missing. That table supplies the V and J calls and clone size; D and trimming were determined from the DNA. This table holds tens of thousands of clones, 70% to 90% found once. The sequenced material came from peripheral blood. The source of this sequence is a human donor in a cohort sampled during active COVID-19.

The CDR3 nucleotides read TGTGCCAGCAGCTTAATGGGAGGAGAGGAGTCACCCCTCCACTTT. It is translated as CASSLMGGEESPLHF. This chain links TRBV7-3 with TRBJ1-6; D is unclear. V dropped 1 base and J dropped 10 bases, with 14 bases sitting between them. The CDR3 is 15 residues long. The germline V gene encodes CDR1 SGHTA and CDR2 FQGTGA.